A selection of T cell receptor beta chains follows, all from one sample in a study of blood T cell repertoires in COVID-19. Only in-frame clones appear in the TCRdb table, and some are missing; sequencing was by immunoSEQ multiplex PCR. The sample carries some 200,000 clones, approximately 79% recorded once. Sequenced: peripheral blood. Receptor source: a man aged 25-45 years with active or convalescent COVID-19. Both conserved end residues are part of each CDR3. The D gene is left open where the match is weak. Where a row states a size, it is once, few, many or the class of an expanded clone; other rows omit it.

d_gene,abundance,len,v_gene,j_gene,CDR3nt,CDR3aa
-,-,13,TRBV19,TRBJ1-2,TGTGCCAGTAGTCCGGGACAAATCTATGGCTACACCTTC,CASSPGQIYGYTF
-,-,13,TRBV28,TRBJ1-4,TGTGCCAGCAGTTTGATACGGGGGGAAAAACTGTTTTTT,CASSLIRGEKLFF
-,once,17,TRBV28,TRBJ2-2,TGTGCCAGCAGCCTCCCTGACGGAGGAGTGAACACCGGGGAGCTGTTTTTT,CASSLPDGGVNTGELFF
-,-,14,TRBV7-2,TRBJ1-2,TGTGCCAGCAGCGATCGGGGACTAACGGGGGGCTACACCTTC,CASSDRGLTGGYTF
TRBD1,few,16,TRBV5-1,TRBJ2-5,TGCGCCAGCAGCTGGACAGGACCTTACTTCCAAGAGACCCAGTACTTC,CASSWTGPYFQETQYF
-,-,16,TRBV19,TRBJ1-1,TGTGCCAGTATCCCCGAGGGGGGGCTGAGGAACACTGAAGCTTTCTTT,CASIPEGGLRNTEAFF
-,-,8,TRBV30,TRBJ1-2,TGTGCCTGGAAAGAGCACACCTTC,CAWKEHTF
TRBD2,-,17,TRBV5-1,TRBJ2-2,TGCGCCAGCAGCTTGGACCCGGGGGGATCGGGGCGAGGGGAGCTGTTTTTT,CASSLDPGGSGRGELFF
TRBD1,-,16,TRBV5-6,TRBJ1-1,TGTGCCAGCAGCCGGTCATCGGCAGGGGGTTTCACTGAAGCTTTCTTT,CASSRSSAGGFTEAFF
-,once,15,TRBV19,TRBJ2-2,TGTGCCAGTACCTTAGACCCAGGGTTCGGCGAGGAGCTGTTTTTT,CASTLDPGFGEELFF
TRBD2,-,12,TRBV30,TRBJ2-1,TGTGCCTGGAGTGTAACTAGCGGAGAGCAGTTCTTC,CAWSVTSGEQFF
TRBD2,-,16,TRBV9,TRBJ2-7,TGTGCCAGCAGCGTAGAGGGACTAGCGGGTCCCTACGAGCAGTACTTC,CASSVEGLAGPYEQYF
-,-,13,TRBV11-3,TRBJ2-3,TGTGCCAGCGCCAGGGAGGCCACAGATACGCAGTATTTT,CASAREATDTQYF